The entry below gives a single T cell receptor (beta chain) sequence along with its context. This entry comes from a study of T cells expressing NK-cell markers. The CDR3 runs 15 residues. Germline lookup yields CDR1 MNHNS and CDR2 SASEGT. TCRdb re-called the 5' RACE reads; one entry per CDR3 protein, DNA not given. This sample's table reports fewer than 400,000 distinct CDR3 sequences. Sequencing was performed on blood T cells: a sorted CD56 or NKG2C T cell subset, CD4+ or CD8+ T cells, or bulk PBMC T cells (not recorded which). The V call is TRBV6-1, the J call TRBJ1-5. The source is a man aged 18-69 years in good health. This chain's CDR3 is CASSPHQAKNQPQHF.